This T cell receptor (beta chain) was sequenced during a study of blood T cell repertoires in COVID-19. Sequencing used immunoSEQ multiplex PCR; TCRdb keeps in-frame clones, though not all of them. The sample has tens of thousands of clones; 75% to 85% are singletons. This clone is medium-sized by share. V lost 4 bases, J lost 4 bases, and 10 bases lay in between. CDR1 LNHNV and CDR2 YYDKDF come from the germline V gene (reference sequence). The CDR3 totals 13 residues. V and J are TRBV15 and TRBJ2-5; D may be TRBD2 (6 bases). This TCR was sampled from a man aged 50 to 59 with COVID-19, enrolled during active disease. Input material: peripheral blood. The CDR3 sequence is CATSILAGETQYF. CDR3 DNA sequence: TGTGCCACCAGCATACTAGCAGGAGAGACCCAGTACTTC. Full variable domain (remainder filled in from reference TRBV15 and TRBJ2-5): DAMVIQNPRYQVTQFGKPVTLSCSQTLNHNVMYWYQQKSSQAPKLLFHYYDKDFNNEADTPDNFQSRRPNTSFCFLDIRSPGLGDTAMYLCATSILAGETQYFGPGTRLLVL.